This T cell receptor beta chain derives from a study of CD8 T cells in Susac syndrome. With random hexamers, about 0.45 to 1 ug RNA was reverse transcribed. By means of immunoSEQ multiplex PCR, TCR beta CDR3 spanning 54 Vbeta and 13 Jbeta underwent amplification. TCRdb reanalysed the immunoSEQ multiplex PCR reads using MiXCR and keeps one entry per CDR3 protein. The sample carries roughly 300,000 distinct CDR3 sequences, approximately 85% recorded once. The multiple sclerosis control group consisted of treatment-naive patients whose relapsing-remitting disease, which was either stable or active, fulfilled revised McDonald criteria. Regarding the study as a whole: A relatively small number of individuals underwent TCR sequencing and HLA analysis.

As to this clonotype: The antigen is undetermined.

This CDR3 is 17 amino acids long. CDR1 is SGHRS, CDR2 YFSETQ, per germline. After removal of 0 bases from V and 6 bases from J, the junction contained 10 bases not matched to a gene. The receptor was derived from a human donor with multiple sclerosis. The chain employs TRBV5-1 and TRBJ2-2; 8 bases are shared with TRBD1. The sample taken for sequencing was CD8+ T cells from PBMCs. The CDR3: CASSLDRDRRRAGELFF. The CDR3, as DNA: TGCGCCAGCAGCTTGGACCGGGACAGGAGGAGGGCCGGGGAGCTGTTTTTT.